This TCR beta chain was found in a study of blood T cell repertoires in COVID-19. TCRdb keeps only in-frame clones here, not all; method: immunoSEQ multiplex PCR. The sample records some 180,000 clones, roughly 85% being singletons. This CDR3 has 16 amino acids. Trimming at V came to 5 bases and at J to 4 bases, leaving 8 bases not matched to a gene. Germline V gives CDR1 SGHTA, CDR2 FQGTGA. The rearrangement uses TRBV7-3 and TRBJ2-5; the match to TRBD1 covers 12 bases. The sample consisted of peripheral blood. The TCR comes from a man aged 55 to 70 with active or convalescent COVID-19. This CDR3 is CASSPGTGGAGETQYF. The CDR3 DNA follows: TGTGCCAGCAGCCCCGGGACAGGGGGCGCAGGAGAGACCCAGTACTTC.